The clone carrying this T cell receptor (beta chain) was counted only a few times. These data are taken from a study of blood T cell repertoires in COVID-19. The CDR3 runs 16 residues. The germline CDR1 and CDR2 sequences are SGDLS and YYNGEE. Trimming stripped 1 base from V and 2 bases from J, with 15 bases between. Per the authors' pipeline: Reference gene primers were amplified, and this amplification served to estimate nucleated cell counts. Sequenced by immunoSEQ multiplex PCR; TCRdb stores in-frame clones only, minus some. V, J and clone size are taken as reported in that table, and D and trimming were inferred from the DNA itself. The repertoire consists of 200,000 to 300,000 clones, with 86% occurring once and the leading ten covering about 9.2%.

Material for sequencing was peripheral blood. The receptor's source is a man aged 40-49 years who had recovered from COVID-19. The chain couples TRBV9 to TRBJ2-5; D might be TRBD2 (6 bases). The CDR3 protein is CASSVIPLGGQETQYF. The CDR3 region has the DNA TGTGCCAGCAGCGTAATTCCCCTGGGGGGACAAGAGACCCAGTACTTC.